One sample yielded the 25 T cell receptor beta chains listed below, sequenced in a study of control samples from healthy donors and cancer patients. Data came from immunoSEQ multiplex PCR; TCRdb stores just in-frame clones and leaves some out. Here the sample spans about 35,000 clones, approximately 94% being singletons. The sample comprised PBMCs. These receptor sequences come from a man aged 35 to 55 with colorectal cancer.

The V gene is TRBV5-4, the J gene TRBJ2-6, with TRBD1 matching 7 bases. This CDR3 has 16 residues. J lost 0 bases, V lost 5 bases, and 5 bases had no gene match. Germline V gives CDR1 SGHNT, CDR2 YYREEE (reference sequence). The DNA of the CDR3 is TGTGCCAGCAGTGAGGGGGCCCCCTCTGGGGCCAACGTCCTGACTTTC. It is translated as CASSEGAPSGANVLTF.

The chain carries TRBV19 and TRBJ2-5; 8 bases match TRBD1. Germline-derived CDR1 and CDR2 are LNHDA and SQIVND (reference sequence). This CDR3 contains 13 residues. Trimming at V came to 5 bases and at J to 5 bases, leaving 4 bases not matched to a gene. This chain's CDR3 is CASSSNRGETQYF. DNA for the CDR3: TGTGCCAGTAGTTCCAACAGGGGGGAGACCCAGTACTTC.

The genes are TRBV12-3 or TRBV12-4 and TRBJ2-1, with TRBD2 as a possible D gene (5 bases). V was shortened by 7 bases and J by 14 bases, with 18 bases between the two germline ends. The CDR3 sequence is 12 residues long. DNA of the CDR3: TGTGCCAGCAATCAGAGGACGGGGAGCAAGTTCTTC. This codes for CASNQRTGSKFF.

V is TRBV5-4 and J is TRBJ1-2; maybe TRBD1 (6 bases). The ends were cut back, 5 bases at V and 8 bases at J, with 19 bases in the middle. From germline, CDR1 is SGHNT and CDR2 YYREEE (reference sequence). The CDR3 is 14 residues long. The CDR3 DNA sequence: TGTGCCAGCAGGCCACCCGGGACAACTGGCGGCTACACCTTC. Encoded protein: CASRPPGTTGGYTF.

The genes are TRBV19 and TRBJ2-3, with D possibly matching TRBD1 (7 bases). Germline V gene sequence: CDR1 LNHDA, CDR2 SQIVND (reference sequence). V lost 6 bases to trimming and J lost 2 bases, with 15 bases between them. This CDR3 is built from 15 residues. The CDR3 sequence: CASSIRQGLTDTQYF. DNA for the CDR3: TGTGCCAGTAGCATCAGACAGGGACTCACAGATACGCAGTATTTT.

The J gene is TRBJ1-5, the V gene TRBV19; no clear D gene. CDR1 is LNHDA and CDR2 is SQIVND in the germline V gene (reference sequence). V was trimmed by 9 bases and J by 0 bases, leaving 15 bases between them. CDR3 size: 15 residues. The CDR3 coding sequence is TGTGCCAGCCTTTCGAGGGCGCATAGCAATCAGCCCCAGCATTTT. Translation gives CASLSRAHSNQPQHF.

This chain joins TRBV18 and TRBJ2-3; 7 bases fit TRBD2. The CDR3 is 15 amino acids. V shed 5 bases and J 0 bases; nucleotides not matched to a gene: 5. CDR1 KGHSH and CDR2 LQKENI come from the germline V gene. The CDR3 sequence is CASSSLSGSTDTQYF. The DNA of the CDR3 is TGTGCCAGCTCATCTCTTAGCGGGAGCACAGATACGCAGTATTTT.

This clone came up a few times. DNA of the CDR3: TGTGCCAGTAGTCCGACCGGTGCCGGGACGCAGAACTATGGCTACACCTTC. Translated: CASSPTGAGTQNYGYTF. This chain links TRBV19 with TRBJ1-2, with D possibly being TRBD1 (5 bases). V gave up 5 bases and J gave up 2 bases, with 21 bases separating them. The CDR3 has 17 residues. Germline values: CDR1 LNHDA, CDR2 SQIVND (reference sequence).

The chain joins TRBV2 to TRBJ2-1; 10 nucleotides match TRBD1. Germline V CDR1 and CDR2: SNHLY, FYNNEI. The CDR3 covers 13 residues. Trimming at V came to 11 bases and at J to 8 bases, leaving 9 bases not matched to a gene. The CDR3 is CAGRDRGSDEQFF. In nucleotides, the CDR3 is TGTGCCGGCCGGGACAGGGGTTCGGATGAGCAGTTCTTC.

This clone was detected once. In DNA, the CDR3 is TGCAGCGTTGAGGCGGATAACTATGGCTACACCTTC. It translates to CSVEADNYGYTF. The rearrangement uses TRBV29-1 and TRBJ1-2, with D hard to call. V lost 3 bases and J lost 1, with 6 bases in between. Per the germline V gene, CDR1 is SQVTM and CDR2 is ANQGSEA. CDR3 length: 12 residues.

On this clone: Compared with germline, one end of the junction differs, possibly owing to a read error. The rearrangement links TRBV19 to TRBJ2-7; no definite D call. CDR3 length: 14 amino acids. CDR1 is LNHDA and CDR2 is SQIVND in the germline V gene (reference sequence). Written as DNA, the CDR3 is TGTGCCAGTAGTAGCCCCCGGCTCTCCGACGAGCAGTACTTC. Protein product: CASSSPRLSDEQYF.

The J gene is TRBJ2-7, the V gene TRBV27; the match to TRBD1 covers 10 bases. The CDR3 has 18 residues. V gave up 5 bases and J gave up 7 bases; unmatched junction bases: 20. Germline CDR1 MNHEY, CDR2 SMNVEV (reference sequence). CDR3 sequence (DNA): TGTGCCAGCAGTCATCGGGAAGGGGCCGGGACAGGGGTCGGAGAGCAGTACTTC. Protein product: CASSHREGAGTGVGEQYF.

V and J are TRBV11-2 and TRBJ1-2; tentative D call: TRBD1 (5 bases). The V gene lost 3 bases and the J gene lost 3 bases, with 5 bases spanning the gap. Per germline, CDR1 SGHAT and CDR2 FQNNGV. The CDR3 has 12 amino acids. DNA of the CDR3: TGTGCCAGCAGCTTCAGGGACTATGGCTACACCTTC. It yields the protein CASSFRDYGYTF.

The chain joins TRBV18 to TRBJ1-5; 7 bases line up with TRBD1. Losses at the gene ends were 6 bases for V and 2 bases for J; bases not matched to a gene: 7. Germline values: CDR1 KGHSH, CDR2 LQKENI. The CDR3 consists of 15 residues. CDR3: CASSEQGKGNQPQHF. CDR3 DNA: TGTGCCAGCTCGGAACAGGGGAAAGGCAATCAGCCCCAGCATTTT.

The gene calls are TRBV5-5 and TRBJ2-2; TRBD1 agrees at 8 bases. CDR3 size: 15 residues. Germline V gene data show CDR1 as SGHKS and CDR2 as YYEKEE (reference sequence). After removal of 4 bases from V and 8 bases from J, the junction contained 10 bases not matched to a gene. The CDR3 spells CASSTTQGEDGELFF. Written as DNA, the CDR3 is TGTGCCAGCAGCACAACACAGGGGGAAGATGGGGAGCTGTTTTTT. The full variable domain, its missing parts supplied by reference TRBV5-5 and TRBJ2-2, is DAGVTQSPTHLIKTRGQQVTLRCSPISGHKSVSWYQQVLGQGPQFIFQYYEKEERGRGNFPDRFSARQFPNYSSELNVNALLLGDSALYLCASSTTQGEDGELFFGEGSRLTVL.

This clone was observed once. CDR3 amino acids: CASSVARATGELFF. In nucleotides, the CDR3 is TGTGCCAGCAGCGTAGCGAGGGCCACCGGGGAGCTGTTTTTT. The rearrangement links TRBV9 to TRBJ2-2; TRBD2 might be the D (5 bases). Trimming took off 0 bases at V and 4 bases at J, with 7 bases between the two ends. Germline CDR1 SGDLS, CDR2 YYNGEE. There are 14 residues in the CDR3.

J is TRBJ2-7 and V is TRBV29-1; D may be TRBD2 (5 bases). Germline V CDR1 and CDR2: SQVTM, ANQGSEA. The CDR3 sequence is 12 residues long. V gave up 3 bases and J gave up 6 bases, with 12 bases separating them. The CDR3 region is CSVEEEVGEQYF. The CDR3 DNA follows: TGCAGCGTTGAGGAGGAGGTGGGCGAGCAGTACTTC.

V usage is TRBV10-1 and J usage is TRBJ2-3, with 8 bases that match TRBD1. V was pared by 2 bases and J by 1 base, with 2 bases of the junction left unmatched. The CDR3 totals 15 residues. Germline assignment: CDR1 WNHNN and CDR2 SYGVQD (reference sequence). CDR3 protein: CASSEATGGTDTQYF. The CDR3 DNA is TGCGCCAGCAGTGAGGCGACAGGGGGCACAGATACGCAGTATTTT.

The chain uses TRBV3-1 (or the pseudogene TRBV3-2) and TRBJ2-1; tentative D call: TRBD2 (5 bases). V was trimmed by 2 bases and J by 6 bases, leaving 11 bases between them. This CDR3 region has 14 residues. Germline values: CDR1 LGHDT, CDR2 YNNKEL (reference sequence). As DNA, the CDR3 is TGTGCCAGCAGCCAAAAAGGAGGAACCAATGAGCAGTTCTTC. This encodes CASSQKGGTNEQFF.

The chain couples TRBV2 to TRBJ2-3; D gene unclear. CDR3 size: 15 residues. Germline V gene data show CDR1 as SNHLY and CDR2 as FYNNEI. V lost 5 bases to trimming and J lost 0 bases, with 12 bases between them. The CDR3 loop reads CASSTQRSSTDTQYF. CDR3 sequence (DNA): TGTGCCAGCAGTACGCAGCGAAGTAGCACAGATACGCAGTATTTT.

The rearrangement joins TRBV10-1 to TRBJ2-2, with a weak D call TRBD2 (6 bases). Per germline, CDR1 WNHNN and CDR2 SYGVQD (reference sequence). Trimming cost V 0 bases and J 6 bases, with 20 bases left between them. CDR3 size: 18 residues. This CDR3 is CASSESRLGGRGPGELFF. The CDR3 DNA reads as TGCGCCAGCAGTGAGTCGAGGCTCGGGGGAAGGGGACCCGGGGAGCTGTTTTTT.

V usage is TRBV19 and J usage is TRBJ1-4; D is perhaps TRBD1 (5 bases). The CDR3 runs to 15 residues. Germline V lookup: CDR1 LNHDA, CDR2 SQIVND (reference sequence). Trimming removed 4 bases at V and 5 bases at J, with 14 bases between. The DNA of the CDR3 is TGTGCCAGTAGTACCCGTACGGGGGACAATGAAAAACTGTTTTTT. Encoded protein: CASSTRTGDNEKLFF.

The CDR3 protein is CASSLGPSPPYEQYF. In DNA, the CDR3 is TGTGCCAGCAGCTTAGGGCCCAGTCCCCCCTACGAGCAGTACTTC. This rearrangement joins TRBV7-9 to TRBJ2-7, with no clear D. V was clipped by 1 base and J by 2 bases, with 12 bases between them. The germline CDR1 and CDR2 sequences are SEHNR and FQNEAQ (reference sequence). The CDR3 loop spans 15 amino acids. The full variable domain, completed using reference TRBV7-9 and TRBJ2-7, is DTGVSQNPRHKITKRGQNVTFRCDPISEHNRLYWYRQTLGQGPEFLTYFQNEAQLEKSRLLSDRFSAERPKGSFSTLEIQRTEQGDSAMYLCASSLGPSPPYEQYFGPGTRLTVT.

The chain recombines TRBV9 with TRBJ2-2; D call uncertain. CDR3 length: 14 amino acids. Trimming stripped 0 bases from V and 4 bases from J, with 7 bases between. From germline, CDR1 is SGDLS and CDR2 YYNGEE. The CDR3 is CASSVGVSTGELFF. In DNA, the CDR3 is TGTGCCAGCAGCGTAGGTGTTTCCACCGGGGAGCTGTTTTTT.

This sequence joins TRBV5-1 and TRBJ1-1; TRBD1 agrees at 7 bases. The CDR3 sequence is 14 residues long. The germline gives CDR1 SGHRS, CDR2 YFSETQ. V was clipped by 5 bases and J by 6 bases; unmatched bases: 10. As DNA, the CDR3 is TGCGCCAGCAGTTCGGCAGGGGGGAAGGCTGAAGCTTTCTTT. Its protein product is CASSSAGGKAEAFF.